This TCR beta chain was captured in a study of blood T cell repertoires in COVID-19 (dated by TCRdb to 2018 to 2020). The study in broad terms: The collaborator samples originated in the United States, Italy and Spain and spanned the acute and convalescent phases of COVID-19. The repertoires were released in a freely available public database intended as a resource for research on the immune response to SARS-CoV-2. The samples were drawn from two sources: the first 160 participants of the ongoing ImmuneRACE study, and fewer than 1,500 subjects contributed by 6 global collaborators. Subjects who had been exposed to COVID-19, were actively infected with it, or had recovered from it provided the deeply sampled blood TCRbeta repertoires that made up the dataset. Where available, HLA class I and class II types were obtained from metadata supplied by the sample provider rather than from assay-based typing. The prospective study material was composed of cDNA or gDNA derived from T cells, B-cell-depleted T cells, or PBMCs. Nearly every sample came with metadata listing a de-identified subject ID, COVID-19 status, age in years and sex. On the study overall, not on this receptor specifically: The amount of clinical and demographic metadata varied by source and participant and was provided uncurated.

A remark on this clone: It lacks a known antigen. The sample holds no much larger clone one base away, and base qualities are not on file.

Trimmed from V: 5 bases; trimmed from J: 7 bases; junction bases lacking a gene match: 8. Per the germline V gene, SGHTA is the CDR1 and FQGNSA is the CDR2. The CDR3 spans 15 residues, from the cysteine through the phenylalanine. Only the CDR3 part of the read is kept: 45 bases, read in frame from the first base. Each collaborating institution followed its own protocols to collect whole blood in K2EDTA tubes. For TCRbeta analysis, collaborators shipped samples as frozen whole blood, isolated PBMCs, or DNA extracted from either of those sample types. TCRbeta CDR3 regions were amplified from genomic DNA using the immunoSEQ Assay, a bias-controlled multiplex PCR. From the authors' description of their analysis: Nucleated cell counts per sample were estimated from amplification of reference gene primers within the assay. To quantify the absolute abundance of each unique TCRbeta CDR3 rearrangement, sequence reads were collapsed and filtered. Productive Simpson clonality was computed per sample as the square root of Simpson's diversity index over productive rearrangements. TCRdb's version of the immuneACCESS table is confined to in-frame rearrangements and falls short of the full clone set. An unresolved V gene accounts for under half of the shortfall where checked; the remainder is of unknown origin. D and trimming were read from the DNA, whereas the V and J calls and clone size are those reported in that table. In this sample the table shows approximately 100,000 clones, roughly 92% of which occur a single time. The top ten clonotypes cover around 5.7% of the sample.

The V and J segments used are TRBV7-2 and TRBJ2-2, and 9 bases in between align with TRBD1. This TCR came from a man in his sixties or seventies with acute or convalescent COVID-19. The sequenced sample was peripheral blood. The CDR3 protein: CASSTQGAGVGELFF. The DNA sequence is TGTGCCAGCAGCACACAGGGGGCCGGGGTCGGGGAGCTGTTTTTT.